These 18 T cell receptor beta chains were all obtained from the same sample, sequenced in a study of T-cell memory formation after mild COVID-19. TCRdb ran MiXCR on the 5' RACE reads and lists one entry per CDR3 protein. The repertoire has tens of thousands of distinct CDR3 sequences, roughly 14% of them found once; the top ten carry 25% to 35%. Specimen: PBMCs or a T cell subset sorted from them (not recorded which). The receptors originated from an adult woman who had mild COVID-19 (a few samples of this study predate the infection). Cell type and time point are not known.

This chain connects TRBV4-2 to TRBJ2-7; D unresolved. This CDR3 spans 14 amino acids. Germline CDR1 and CDR2: LGHNA and YNFKEQ. V dropped 1 base and J dropped 4 bases, with 11 bases sitting between them. In DNA, the CDR3 is TGTGCCAGCAGCCAAGGGATAGCTGCGTACGAGCAGTACTTC. Translating it yields CASSQGIAAYEQYF.

The chain couples TRBV6-1 to TRBJ1-1, with TRBD1 as a possible D gene (6 bases). The CDR3 is 15 residues long. V lost 2 bases, J lost 0 bases, and 10 bases lay in between. Germline loops: CDR1 MNHNS, CDR2 SASEGT. The CDR3 sequence: CASSESQGMNTEAFF. DNA for the CDR3: TGTGCCAGCAGTGAATCCCAGGGGATGAACACTGAAGCTTTCTTT.

This clonotype was seen more than once but under ten times. The chain recombines TRBV20-1 with TRBJ2-1; a weak D match, TRBD1 (5 bases). This CDR3 is built from 12 residues. V shed 5 bases and J shed 7 bases, with 12 bases lying between them. The germline gives CDR1 DFQATT, CDR2 SNEGSKA (reference sequence). The CDR3 reads CSADGAGNEQFF. Written as DNA, the CDR3 is TGCAGTGCTGATGGGGCAGGGAATGAGCAGTTCTTC.

This clonotype was recorded at least ten times. The rearrangement joins TRBV4-1 to TRBJ2-3; D unclear. The germline V and J ends were trimmed by 0 bases and 0 bases, with 10 bases remaining between them. There are 16 residues in the CDR3. Germline V gene sequence: CDR1 MGHRA, CDR2 YSYEKL. CDR3 in amino acids: CASSQDRSRSTDTQYF. The CDR3 region has the DNA TGCGCCAGCAGCCAAGATCGCTCCCGTAGCACAGATACGCAGTATTTT.

This clonotype was found a few times. This chain connects TRBV4-2 to TRBJ2-3; 10 bases map to TRBD2. The CDR3 runs 17 residues. J was trimmed by 5 bases and V by 4 bases; bases with no gene match: 12. Looked up from germline, CDR1 is LGHNA and CDR2 is YNFKEQ. CDR3 region: CASSPTGSGGYRDTQYF. CDR3 sequence (DNA): TGTGCCAGCAGCCCTACTGGTAGCGGGGGGTACAGAGATACGCAGTATTTT.

In its sample, this clonotype was seen a few times. Sequence at one end of the junction differs from germline and may be a read error. The CDR3 here is CASSTHSSDLSVF. In nucleotides, the CDR3 is TGTGCCAGTAGTACACACTCTAGTGATCTTTCGGTCTTC. This chain links TRBV19 with TRBJ2-1; D call uncertain. CDR1 LNHDA and CDR2 SQIVND come from the germline V gene (reference sequence). The CDR3 sequence is 13 residues long.

This clonotype was observed a few times. The CDR3 sequence is CASSGPQKSGRVTYEQYF. CDR3 DNA sequence: TGTGCCAGCAGTGGCCCTCAGAAAAGCGGGAGGGTCACCTACGAGCAGTACTTC. The rearrangement joins TRBV6-2 or TRBV6-3 to TRBJ2-7, with TRBD2 matching over 10 bases. The trim removed 5 bases at V and 2 bases at J, leaving 15 bases unmatched. The CDR3 totals 18 residues. The germline V gene encodes CDR1 MNHEY and CDR2 SVGEGT.

V and J are TRBV28 and TRBJ2-1; 8 positions match TRBD2. There are 18 residues in the CDR3. Trimming removed 6 bases from V and 7 bases from J; junction bases left unmatched: 20. Germline-derived CDR1 and CDR2 are MDHEN and SYDVKM. CDR3 sequence: CASRNPRVFAGGRNEQFF. Here the CDR3 DNA reads TGTGCCAGCAGGAACCCTAGAGTATTTGCGGGAGGCCGGAATGAGCAGTTCTTC.

V gene TRBV15 combines with J gene TRBJ2-2; D is unresolved. The germline CDR1 and CDR2 sequences are LNHNV and YYDKDF (reference sequence). V was cut by 4 bases and J by 5 bases, with 11 bases left in between. The CDR3 sequence is 14 residues long. The CDR3 reads CATSITRTTGELFF. Written as DNA, the CDR3 is TGTGCCACCAGCATTACGAGAACAACCGGGGAGCTGTTTTTT.

This clonotype turned up a few times. The chain couples TRBV5-1 to TRBJ2-7; D call uncertain. CDR1 is SGHRS and CDR2 is YFSETQ in the germline V gene. Trimming removed 3 bases at V and 4 bases at J, with 8 bases between. This CDR3 comprises 12 residues. The DNA for the CDR3 is TGCGCCAGCAGCTGGCCCGGGTACGAGCAGTACTTC. As protein: CASSWPGYEQYF.

The CDR3 region has the DNA TGCGCCAGCAGCCAAGCAGGACAGGGGTACACAGATACGCAGTATTTT. Translation gives CASSQAGQGYTDTQYF. The V gene is TRBV4-3, the J gene TRBJ2-3; 9 nucleotides line up with TRBD1. The CDR3 covers 16 residues. Looked up from germline, CDR1 is LGHNA and CDR2 is YSLEER. V dropped 1 base and J dropped 2; count of bases not matched to a gene: 4.

The V and J genes are TRBV3-1 and TRBJ2-1; D is perhaps TRBD2 (5 bases). Trimming took off 0 bases at V and 5 bases at J, with 14 bases between the two ends. The CDR3 consists of 16 residues. Germline values: CDR1 LGHDT, CDR2 YNNKEL (reference sequence). The chain's CDR3 is CASSQDSSSAHNEQFF. The DNA for the CDR3 is TGTGCCAGCAGCCAAGATTCTAGCTCTGCCCACAATGAGCAGTTCTTC.

This clonotype appeared a few times. This rearrangement joins TRBV5-1 to TRBJ1-1; D possibly corresponds to TRBD1 (5 bases). In germline, CDR1 is SGHRS, CDR2 YFSETQ. V lost 10 bases, J lost 0 bases, and 10 bases lay in between. The CDR3 runs 12 residues. The CDR3 loop is CASGGVNTEAFF. CDR3 DNA sequence: TGCGCCTCCGGGGGGGTGAACACTGAAGCTTTCTTT.

There are a few counts of this clonotype. The J gene is TRBJ2-5, the V gene TRBV9; 11 bases fit TRBD1. The trim removed 3 bases at V and 4 bases at J, leaving 5 bases unmatched. The CDR3 spans 15 residues. Germline V gives CDR1 SGDLS, CDR2 YYNGEE. The CDR3 DNA sequence: TGTGCCAGCAGCGAAACGGGACAGGGGGGAGAGACCCAGTACTTC. Translating it yields CASSETGQGGETQYF.

The chain is built from TRBV20-1 and TRBJ2-5; 8 nucleotides agree with TRBD2. Trimming cost V 2 bases and J 5 bases; bases outside gene matches: 10. Per the germline V gene, CDR1 is DFQATT and CDR2 is SNEGSKA (reference sequence). The CDR3 sequence is 15 residues long. The CDR3 DNA follows: TGCAGTGCTAGATTCTTTGGGACTAGTTACGAGACCCAGTACTTC. Amino acid sequence: CSARFFGTSYETQYF.

Many counts were recorded for this clonotype. V is TRBV21-1 and J is TRBJ2-7. TRBV21-1 has pseudogene status. The length of the CDR3 is 14 residues. The CDR3 is CASSNRISSYEQYF. In DNA form, the CDR3 reads TGTGCCAGCAGCAATCGGATTAGCTCCTACGAGCAGTACTTC.

This clonotype was seen more than once but under ten times. The chain joins TRBV4-3 to TRBJ2-1; 7 bases align to TRBD2. Looked up from germline, CDR1 is LGHNA and CDR2 is YSLEER. The trim removed 4 bases at V and 4 bases at J, leaving 7 bases unmatched. The CDR3 has 15 amino acids. This CDR3 reads CASSPRLAKYNEQFF. DNA for the CDR3: TGCGCCAGCAGCCCACGACTAGCAAAGTACAATGAGCAGTTCTTC.

The chain is built from TRBV4-1 and TRBJ1-1, with 8 bases matching TRBD1. The CDR3 contains 15 residues. The trim removed 0 bases at V and 4 bases at J, leaving 4 bases unmatched. Germline-derived CDR1 and CDR2 are MGHRA and YSYEKL. The CDR3 region is CASSQDYRGTTEAFF. The CDR3 DNA reads as TGCGCCAGCAGCCAAGACTACAGGGGGACCACTGAAGCTTTCTTT.